This is a list of T cell receptor beta chains from one sample in a study of blood T cell repertoires in COVID-19. Clones were read by immunoSEQ multiplex PCR, and TCRdb kept only the in-frame ones, dropping some. The sample lists a few hundred thousand clones, 92% seen once, with less than 20% in the top ten. Specimen: PBMCs or T cells enriched from blood (not recorded which). The receptors derive from a woman aged 25 to 39 who had recovered from COVID-19. CDR3s leave out the opening cysteine and the closing phenylalanine or tryptophan. The order of the fields is J gene, V gene, CDR3 protein.

J: TRBJ2-7
V: TRBV19
CDR3: ASTDRYEQY

J: TRBJ1-1
V: TRBV7-3
CDR3: ASSPLSARGETEAF

J: TRBJ2-7
V: TRBV28
CDR3: ASSPGQGGEQY

J: TRBJ2-7
V: TRBV3-1/TRBV3-2
CDR3: ASSQVAGIPEQY

J: TRBJ2-7
V: TRBV4-1
CDR3: ASSQGRAGGVYEQY

J: TRBJ2-7
V: TRBV4-3
CDR3: ASSQEPRAYEQY

J: TRBJ2-1
V: TRBV28
CDR3: ASQPASGRRNEQF

J: TRBJ1-5
V: TRBV28
CDR3: ASRLRPGQGELSNQPQH

J: TRBJ1-5
V: TRBV7-2
CDR3: ASSFTGGNQPQH

J: TRBJ2-7
V: TRBV6-5
CDR3: ASSYSAEQY

J: TRBJ1-1
V: TRBV4-2
CDR3: ASSQDTGVYTEAF

J: TRBJ1-5
V: TRBV28
CDR3: ASSPGEGRGNQPQH

J: TRBJ2-3
V: TRBV7-3
CDR3: ASSLDGGSTDTQY

J: TRBJ2-3
V: TRBV20-1
CDR3: SARQGFRQY

J: TRBJ1-5
V: TRBV28
CDR3: ASSLGGRSGNQPQH

J: TRBJ2-1
V: TRBV7-9
CDR3: ASSLGGGGSYNEQF

J: TRBJ2-4
V: TRBV27
CDR3: ASRLTSGRAMDIQY

J: TRBJ2-2
V: TRBV9
CDR3: ASSVGGQGPGELF

J: TRBJ2-3
V: TRBV5-1
CDR3: ASSFSGGDADTQY

J: TRBJ2-7
V: TRBV20-1
CDR3: SASTSGSYEQY

J: TRBJ1-1
V: TRBV3-1/TRBV3-2
CDR3: ASSQVPGKTEAF

J: TRBJ1-1
V: TRBV28
CDR3: ASTPRGRVTEAF

J: TRBJ2-7
V: TRBV5-1
CDR3: ASSLPRVPGPYEQY

J: TRBJ2-6
V: TRBV28
CDR3: ASSSHPQSGANVLT

J: TRBJ2-5
V: TRBV7-3
CDR3: ASSLTGGGSRETQY

J: TRBJ1-2
V: TRBV15
CDR3: ATAAGLYGYT

J: TRBJ2-7
V: TRBV11-2
CDR3: ASSLRQAGIEQY

J: TRBJ2-7
V: TRBV20-1
CDR3: SAISRYEQY

J: TRBJ1-2
V: TRBV9
CDR3: ASSVSLSGLGYT

J: TRBJ1-5
V: TRBV7-9
CDR3: ASSSRDSVLWPQH

J: TRBJ1-5
V: TRBV12-3/TRBV12-4
CDR3: ASSLAANQPQH